This T cell receptor beta chain stems from a study of memory CD4+ T cells and cytomegalovirus serostatus. Looking at the study overall: Of the healthy Belgian adults, fewer than 10 were CMV seropositive and fewer than 30 seronegative.

J gave up 0 bases and V 6 bases, and 5 bases lay outside the gene matches. The CDR3 length is 15 residues. Germline assignment: CDR1 MNHNS and CDR2 SASEGT. Single viable CD3+CD4+CD8-CD45RO+ cells were sorted as the memory CD4+ T cells. Serostatus was set by detecting CMV pp150, pp28, p38, p52 IgG. CD4+ T cells were isolated by positive magnetic selection. Sequencing was performed with immunoSEQ multiplex PCR; in TCRdb, only in-frame clones are kept and a portion is missing. The top ten clones hold about 1% of a sample with about 64,000 clones, approximately 80% of them seen once. Study-level points and caveats: CMV serostatus prediction reached median AUC approximately 0.95, or 0.91 with US-trained model.

Concerning this clone itself: Its antigen remains unidentified.

The sample was memory CD4+ T cells from blood. This receptor was obtained from an adult in good health and CMV-seronegative. This sequence joins TRBV6-1 and TRBJ2-7; 10 positions match TRBD2. The CDR3 sequence: CASRAGTSVSYEQYF. In nucleotides, the CDR3 is TGTGCCAGCAGGGCCGGGACTAGCGTCTCCTACGAGCAGTACTTC.